The rows below give T cell receptor beta chains drawn from one sample of a study of blood T cell repertoires in COVID-19. The assay was immunoSEQ multiplex PCR, and TCRdb's table has in-frame clones only and misses some. The data show approximately 150,000 clones, 80% to 90% seen once. The sequencing input was peripheral blood. The receptor set was obtained from a man aged 55-75 years with active or convalescent COVID-19. Both conserved end residues are part of each CDR3. D genes are given only for firm matches. Where a row states a size, it is once, few, many or the class of an expanded clone; other rows omit it.

D gene	V gene	J gene	clone size	CDR3 DNA	CDR3 protein
.	TRBV28	TRBJ1-3	.	TGTGCCAGCAGTTTAGCGCAGGGTGGAAACACCATATATTTT	CASSLAQGGNTIYF
.	TRBV27	TRBJ1-1	once	TGTGCCAGCAGTTACAACAGGGACACTGAAGCTTTCTTT	CASSYNRDTEAFF
.	TRBV6-6	TRBJ2-7	.	TGTGCCACAAAACAGATCTCCTACGAGCAGTACTTC	CATKQISYEQYF
TRBD2	TRBV24-1	TRBJ2-3	.	TGTGCCACCAGTGATTTGCCTAGCGGGGATACGCAGTATTTT	CATSDLPSGDTQYF
.	TRBV18	TRBJ2-5	few	TGTGCCAGCTCACCGTTCGACAGGTCCCAAGAGACCCAGTACTTC	CASSPFDRSQETQYF
TRBD1	TRBV6-5	TRBJ2-2	.	TGTGCCAGCAGTTACTGGGACAGGGTGAACACCGGGGAGCTGTTTTTT	CASSYWDRVNTGELFF
.	TRBV4-3	TRBJ2-2	.	TGCGCCAGCAGCCAAGAAAGCTCCAGGGGGGCCGACACCGGGGAGCTGTTTTTT	CASSQESSRGADTGELFF
.	TRBV18	TRBJ2-5	.	TGTGCCAGCTCACCGTATGGACTCGGCCAAGAGACCCAGTACTTC	CASSPYGLGQETQYF
TRBD2	TRBV5-4	TRBJ2-3	.	TGTGCCAGCAGCTCAGGGACTAGCGGGGCGTACGCAGATACGCAGTATTTT	CASSSGTSGAYADTQYF
.	TRBV28	TRBJ2-7	once	TGTGCCAGCAGCCCAAATTACGAGCAGTACTTC	CASSPNYEQYF
TRBD1	TRBV7-9	TRBJ2-3	.	TGTGCCAGCAGCGGGGGGGACAGGGGACAAGATACGCAGTATTTT	CASSGGDRGQDTQYF
.	TRBV9	TRBJ2-3	.	TGTGCCAGCAGCTTGGAGGGGGCGGCTAGCACAGATACGCAGTATTTT	CASSLEGAASTDTQYF
TRBD1	TRBV6-2/TRBV6-3	TRBJ2-7	once	TGTGCCAGCAGTATATCGACAGGGGTCTCCTACGAGCAGTACTTC	CASSISTGVSYEQYF
.	TRBV3-1/TRBV3-2	TRBJ1-6	.	TGTGCCAGCAGCCTGGCGGGGGGACATAATTCACCCCTCCACTTT	CASSLAGGHNSPLHF
.	TRBV27	TRBJ2-7	.	TGTGCCAGCAGTCCCTATAAACGCTTCTCCTACGAGCAGTACTTC	CASSPYKRFSYEQYF
.	TRBV28	TRBJ2-1	.	TGTGCCAGTGGCGTCGTACGCGGGCTTTCCTACAATGAGCAGTTCTTC	CASGVVRGLSYNEQFF
TRBD1	TRBV4-1	TRBJ2-7	.	TGCGCCAGCAGCCATCGTCAGGGGGCGAGATCCTACGAGCAGTACTTC	CASSHRQGARSYEQYF
TRBD2	TRBV28	TRBJ2-3	.	TGTGCCAGCAGACCCACCTACGGGAGGGTTGCTAGCACAGATACGCAGTATTTT	CASRPTYGRVASTDTQYF
.	TRBV2	TRBJ2-1	.	TGTGCCAGCAGTAAGGGGGGACTAACGGTCGATGAGCAGTTCTTC	CASSKGGLTVDEQFF